The 12 T cell receptor beta chains in this list originate from one sample, sequenced in a study of tumor-infiltrating lymphocytes in primary liver carcinoma. They got blood RNA out of unsorted whole blood and also pulled out germline DNA. Constant-region priming of roughly 490 ng total RNA yielded TCR beta cDNA. ARM-PCR, slightly modified, supplied the TCR beta libraries through three nested multiplex PCR rounds. TRBV1-TRBV30 forward and Cbeta reverse primers drove the first two roughly 10-cycle rounds. TCRdb passed the multiplex PCR reads through MiXCR, listing each CDR3 protein once. The top ten hold approximately 6.6% of the sample, which has almost 200,000 distinct CDR3 sequences, about 61% seen once. The sequenced sample was peripheral blood. All receptors derive from a woman aged 55-75 years with primary liver carcinoma and hepatitis B virus infection.

A remark on this clonotype: Sequence at one end of the junction differs from germline and may be a read error. The V gene is TRBV4-1, the J gene TRBJ2-3; D uncertain. The germline gives CDR1 MGHRA, CDR2 YSYEKL. CDR3 length: 14 residues. CDR3 loop: CASCLDKEIDTQYF. The CDR3 DNA follows: TGTGCCAGCTGTTTAGACAAGGAGATCGATACGCAGTATTTT.

A few counts support this clonotype. The chain recombines TRBV6-1 with TRBJ2-5; TRBD2 aligns across 8 bases. J lost 7 bases, V lost 8 bases, and 12 bases had no gene match. The V gene's germline CDR1 is MNHNS and CDR2 SASEGT. CDR3 length equals 14 residues. CDR3 bases: TGTGCCAGCGGGATAAGCGGGAGATCTGGGACCCAGTACTTC. The encoded protein is CASGISGRSGTQYF.

V and J are TRBV7-3 and TRBJ2-1; TRBD1 is a possible D gene (5 bases). Germline CDR1 and CDR2: SGHTA and FQGTGA. The CDR3 is made up of 15 amino acids. V lost 5 bases and J lost 4, with 15 bases in between. Here the CDR3 reads CASSLTAPPYNEQFF. For the CDR3, the DNA is TGTGCCAGCAGCCTGACAGCCCCCCCATACAATGAGCAGTTCTTC.

Comment on this clonotype: Given the absence of the conserved phenylalanine or tryptophan at the CDR3 end, a read error is likely. This chain joins TRBV11-2 and TRBJ1-1; D is perhaps TRBD1 (5 bases). The length of the CDR3 is 15 residues. From germline, CDR1 is SGHAT and CDR2 FQNNGV. CDR3 loop: CASNLVRTPNTEAFL. CDR3 in DNA: TGTGCCAGCAACTTAGTAAGGACACCGAACACTGAAGCTTTCCTT.

Concerning this clonotype: The junction shows a germline mismatch at one end, possibly a read error. This rearrangement joins TRBV7-9 to TRBJ2-2; 9 nucleotides match TRBD2. The CDR3 consists of 14 residues. Germline CDR1 reads SEHNR; CDR2 reads FQNEAQ (reference sequence). The DNA of the CDR3 is TGTGCCAGCAGCCGGACTAGCGCCCCCGGGGAGCTGCTTTTT. The encoded protein is CASSRTSAPGELLF.

V usage is TRBV5-1 and J usage is TRBJ2-1; D might be TRBD2 (6 bases). V shed 0 bases and J shed 9 bases, with 13 bases lying between them. Germline loops: CDR1 SGHRS, CDR2 YFSETQ. The CDR3 consists of 14 residues. CDR3 amino acids: CASSLGDWVSEQFF. As DNA, the CDR3 is TGCGCCAGCAGCTTGGGGGACTGGGTCAGTGAGCAGTTCTTC.

This clonotype was seen ten or more times. In nucleotides, the CDR3 is TGTGCCAGCAGTTACTCCGCCGAAGAGACCCAGTACTTC. Encoded protein: CASSYSAEETQYF. The chain carries TRBV6-2 or TRBV6-3 and TRBJ2-5; D is uncertain. This CDR3 comprises 13 residues. Germline values: CDR1 MNHEY, CDR2 SVGEGT. V was shortened by 0 bases and J by 3 bases, with 5 bases between the two germline ends.

With respect to this clonotype: A much larger clone is a single base away; this may be a read error. V gene TRBV4-1 combines with J gene TRBJ2-5, with D possibly being TRBD1 (5 bases). CDR1 and CDR2 from the germline V gene are MGHRA and YSYEKL. The CDR3 contains 15 residues. Trimming left V 3 bases short and J 1 base short, with 12 bases between. The CDR3 DNA is TGCGCCAGCAGCCATAGAATCCAGGGCCAAGAGACCCAGTACTTC. Its protein is CASSHRIQGQETQYF.

Regarding this clonotype: With a much larger clone just one base away, this may be a read error. CDR3 sequence: CASRPTSGRGKMGNEQFF. CDR3 nucleotide sequence: TGTGCCAGCAGACCGACTAGCGGGAGGGGTAAAATGGGCAATGAGCAGTTCTTC. The gene calls are TRBV6-5 and TRBJ2-1, with 14 positions matching TRBD2. This CDR3 region has 18 residues. Germline CDR1 reads MNHEY; CDR2 reads SVGAGI. J gave up 6 bases and V 6 bases, and 13 bases lay outside the gene matches.

This clonotype was seen repeatedly, ten times or more. V usage is TRBV29-1 and J usage is TRBJ2-7; D is perhaps TRBD1 (5 bases). The V gene lost 2 bases and the J gene lost 9 bases, with 17 bases spanning the gap. CDR3 length equals 13 residues. Germline-derived CDR1 and CDR2 are SQVTM and ANQGSEA. The CDR3 DNA reads TGCAGCGTTGAATACGAGGCAGGTCAGGGGCAGTACTTC. It is translated as CSVEYEAGQGQYF.

This chain uses TRBV6-1 with TRBJ2-1; the match to TRBD2 covers 9 bases. Germline-derived CDR1 and CDR2 are MNHNS and SASEGT. V lost 10 bases, J lost 4 bases, and 8 bases stayed unmatched. The CDR3 contains 14 residues. DNA for the CDR3: TGTGCCACCAGAGGACTAGCGCTATACAATGAGCAGTTCTTC. Protein sequence: CATRGLALYNEQFF.

In this sample, this clonotype turned up once. At one boundary the junction diverges from the germline segment, which might be a read error. The J gene is TRBJ1-5, the V gene TRBV5-6, with a tentative D call TRBD1 (5 bases). The CDR3 has 14 amino acids. Germline CDR1 reads SGHDT; CDR2 reads YYEEEE. The CDR3 DNA follows: TGTGCCGGCAGCCGCAGGGATAGCAATCAGCCCCAGCATTTT. Translating it yields CAGSRRDSNQPQHF. Based on the CDR3 plus reference TRBV5-6 and TRBJ1-5, the full variable domain is DAGVTQSPTHLIKTRGQQVTLRCSPKSGHDTVSWYQQALGQGPQFIFQYYEEEERQRGNFPDRFSGHQFPNYSSELNVNALLLGDSALYLCAGSRRDSNQPQHFGDGTRLSIL.